This entry lists 28 T cell receptor beta chains sequenced from one sample in a study of blood T cell repertoires in COVID-19. Sequencing used immunoSEQ multiplex PCR; TCRdb keeps in-frame clones, though not all of them. Among 150,000 to 200,000 clones listed, 85% to 95% were seen once. Sequencing input: peripheral blood. The source of these receptors is a woman aged 60-75 years with COVID-19, enrolled during active disease.

The chain employs TRBV2 and TRBJ2-3; the D is unclear. V lost 11 bases, J lost 3 bases, and 15 bases lay in between. CDR1 is SNHLY and CDR2 is FYNNEI in the germline V gene. There are 13 residues in the CDR3. The CDR3 spells CAGRRSPTDTQYF. The CDR3 region has the DNA TGTGCCGGGCGACGAAGTCCTACAGATACGCAGTATTTT.

The V gene is TRBV3-1 (or the pseudogene TRBV3-2), the J gene TRBJ1-2, with no clear D. The V and J ends lost 1 base and 8 bases respectively, with 14 bases between them. This CDR3 contains 14 residues. Germline V gene lookup returns CDR1 LGHDT and CDR2 YNNKEL (reference sequence). In DNA, the CDR3 is TGTGCCAGCAGCCAAGGCCCGACGACTGGGGGCTACACCTTC. Translated, it gives CASSQGPTTGGYTF.

Comment on this clone: An end of the junction differs from the germline gene, which may be a read error. The CDR3 DNA sequence: TGTGCTAGCAGCTTAGGTCGGGGGGGTGGTGGAGAGACCCAGTACTTC. Its translation: CASSLGRGGGGETQYF. V gene TRBV7-7 combines with J gene TRBJ2-5; 8 bases are a match to TRBD2. Per the germline V gene, CDR1 is SSHAT and CDR2 is FNYEAQ (reference sequence). CDR3 length: 16 amino acids.

The chain joins TRBV25-1 to TRBJ1-1; 7 bases fit TRBD1. V lost 2 bases and J lost 5; bases outside the gene matches: 5. This CDR3 spans 14 amino acids. Germline loops: CDR1 MGHDK, CDR2 SYGVNS. This CDR3 is CASSETGVRTEAFF. CDR3 in DNA: TGTGCCAGCAGTGAAACAGGGGTTAGGACTGAAGCTTTCTTT.

The CDR3 region has the DNA TGCGGGTTTCGCGGTGGACAGGCGGGAAACACCATATATTTT. Encoded protein: CGFRGGQAGNTIYF. The chain employs TRBV29-1 and TRBJ1-3, with 7 bases fitting TRBD1. This CDR3 region has 14 residues. CDR1 is SQVTM and CDR2 is ANQGSEA in the germline V gene.

The genes are TRBV18 and TRBJ1-1, with 7 bases lining up with TRBD1. V was pared by 6 bases and J by 3 bases, with 13 bases of the junction left unmatched. In germline, CDR1 is KGHSH, CDR2 LQKENI. This CDR3 is 16 amino acids long. The DNA of the CDR3 is TGTGCCAGCTCGGCGGGACAGCGGTTAAAGGACACTGAAGCTTTCTTT. It yields the protein CASSAGQRLKDTEAFF.

This chain uses TRBV9 with TRBJ2-7, with 8 bases that match TRBD1. The CDR3 is 16 residues long. The germline CDR1 and CDR2 sequences are SGDLS and YYNGEE. Trimming removed 2 bases from V and 5 bases from J; junction bases left unmatched: 12. The chain's CDR3 is CASSVYSGTGLHEQYF. CDR3 bases: TGTGCCAGCAGCGTGTACTCGGGGACAGGTTTGCACGAGCAGTACTTC.

The chain carries TRBV5-8 and TRBJ1-2; no clear D gene. CDR1 is SGHTS, CDR2 YDEGEE, per germline. V lost 1 base and J 6 bases, leaving 10 bases between the germline ends. The CDR3 runs to 13 residues. CDR3 DNA sequence: TGTGCCAGCAGCTTGCTCGGAGGGAATGGCTACACCTTC. It is translated as CASSLLGGNGYTF.

The rearrangement links TRBV5-1 to TRBJ1-1; D not certain. V lost 3 bases, J lost 3 bases, and 18 bases lay in between. Germline lookup yields CDR1 SGHRS and CDR2 YFSETQ. The CDR3 is made up of 16 amino acids. In nucleotides, the CDR3 is TGCGCCAGCAGCTCCTATCAGACGACGGCGGACACTGAAGCTTTCTTT. Its translation is CASSSYQTTADTEAFF.

V gene TRBV6-6 combines with J gene TRBJ2-7; TRBD2 is a possible D gene (6 bases). The CDR3 is made up of 11 amino acids. Per the germline V gene, CDR1 is MNHNY and CDR2 is SVGAGI (reference sequence). With 5 bases removed from V and 11 bases from J, the gap between germline ends came to 13 bases. The CDR3: CASSTDGGEYF. The CDR3 nucleotides read TGTGCCAGCAGTACCGACGGCGGGGAGTACTTC.

This sequence joins TRBV30 and TRBJ2-1, with D perhaps TRBD2 (5 bases). The ends were cut back, 4 bases at V and 6 bases at J, with 13 bases in the middle. This CDR3 region has 13 residues. Germline V lookup: CDR1 GTSNPN, CDR2 SVGIG (reference sequence). In DNA form, the CDR3 reads TGTGCCTGGACCCCGAGGGCGGTCAATGAGCAGTTCTTC. Encoded protein: CAWTPRAVNEQFF.

The chain recombines TRBV2 with TRBJ1-5; 8 bases agree with TRBD1. CDR1 is SNHLY and CDR2 is FYNNEI in the germline V gene. This CDR3 is built from 13 residues. After removal of 9 bases from V and 6 bases from J, the junction contained 7 bases not matched to a gene. CDR3 amino acids: CASKSGGPQPQHF. In DNA form, the CDR3 reads TGTGCCAGTAAGTCAGGGGGCCCTCAGCCCCAGCATTTT.

The J gene is TRBJ2-7, the V gene TRBV9, with unresolved D. Germline V CDR1 and CDR2: SGDLS, YYNGEE. There are 13 residues in the CDR3. V was trimmed by 0 bases and J by 0 bases, leaving 4 bases between them. The CDR3 protein is CASSVASSYEQYF. The CDR3 region has the DNA TGTGCCAGCAGCGTAGCTAGCTCCTACGAGCAGTACTTC.

The chain couples TRBV5-8 to TRBJ1-6; possibly TRBD1 for D (6 bases). Germline assignment: CDR1 SGHTS and CDR2 YDEGEE. Trimming shortened V by 4 bases and J by 4 bases, and 15 bases separated the two germline ends. The CDR3 consists of 16 residues. DNA of the CDR3: TGTGCCAGCAGCCCGCGACAGGCGAATTATAATTCACCCCTCCACTTT. This encodes CASSPRQANYNSPLHF.

The rearrangement links TRBV11-2 to TRBJ1-2; no clear D. Per germline, CDR1 SGHAT and CDR2 FQNNGV. The V gene lost 1 base and the J gene lost 1 base, with 4 bases spanning the gap. This CDR3 contains 13 residues. CDR3 in amino acids: CASSLALNYGYTF. As DNA, the CDR3 is TGTGCCAGCAGCTTAGCCCTTAACTATGGCTACACCTTC.

The chain employs TRBV27 and TRBJ2-1; TRBD2 is a possible D gene (5 bases). The V gene lost 6 bases and the J gene lost 6 bases, with 15 bases spanning the gap. The length of the CDR3 is 14 residues. Germline lookup yields CDR1 MNHEY and CDR2 SMNVEV (reference sequence). The CDR3 nucleotides read TGTGCCAGCAGAGGGAGCCCCGGCCCCAATGAGCAGTTCTTC. Protein product: CASRGSPGPNEQFF.

V is TRBV5-8 and J is TRBJ2-7; D is perhaps TRBD2 (6 bases). Trimming removed 4 bases from V and 2 bases from J, with 16 bases in between. Germline assignment: CDR1 SGHTS and CDR2 YDEGEE. CDR3 length equals 15 residues. In DNA form, the CDR3 reads TGTGCCAGCAGCCAAACCGCGGGACCGGCCTACGAGCAGTACTTC. It is translated as CASSQTAGPAYEQYF.

The V and J genes are TRBV7-2 and TRBJ1-2; 7 bases map to TRBD1. Germline-derived CDR1 and CDR2 are SGHTA and FQGNSA. The CDR3 sequence is 16 residues long. After removal of 2 bases from V and 5 bases from J, the junction contained 11 bases not matched to a gene. This chain's CDR3 is CASSLYGGQRTYGYTF. The CDR3 coding sequence is TGTGCCAGCAGCTTATACGGGGGACAGCGGACTTATGGCTACACCTTC.

The chain couples TRBV19 to TRBJ1-5, with a tentative D call TRBD1 (5 bases). The CDR3 consists of 15 residues. V shed 3 bases and J shed 1 base, with 10 bases lying between them. Germline V gives CDR1 LNHDA, CDR2 SQIVND (reference sequence). The CDR3 nucleotides are TGTGCCAGTAGTATTACCGGGGGGAGCAATCAGCCCCAGCATTTT. Protein: CASSITGGSNQPQHF.

The CDR3 is CASSAGGQVMNTEAFF. The CDR3 DNA reads TGTGCCAGCAGTGCGGGGGGACAGGTTATGAACACTGAAGCTTTCTTT. The chain combines TRBV25-1 with TRBJ1-1; 8 positions agree with TRBD1. The CDR3 is made up of 16 amino acids. Germline CDR1 MGHDK, CDR2 SYGVNS. With V trimmed by 4 bases and J by 0 bases, 7 bases remained unmatched.

V is TRBV7-2 and J is TRBJ1-1; 12 nucleotides line up with TRBD1. The CDR3 spans 14 residues. V lost 4 bases to trimming and J lost 6 bases; unmatched junction nucleotides: 3. Germline CDR1 reads SGHTA; CDR2 reads FQGNSA. Here the CDR3 reads CASSSGQGAAEAFF. As DNA, the CDR3 is TGTGCCAGCAGCTCGGGACAGGGGGCGGCTGAAGCTTTCTTT.

The chain recombines TRBV9 with TRBJ2-1; 8 bases match TRBD2. The V gene end was trimmed by 3 bases and the J gene end by 1 base; junction bases not matched to a gene: 12. CDR3 size: 18 residues. Germline V CDR1 and CDR2: SGDLS, YYNGEE. This CDR3 is CASSANLAGGRSYNEQFF. The CDR3 DNA follows: TGTGCCAGCAGCGCCAACCTAGCGGGTGGCCGTTCCTACAATGAGCAGTTCTTC. Variable domain in full (rest from reference TRBV9 and TRBJ2-1): DSGVTQTPKHLITATGQRVTLRCSPRSGDLSVYWYQQSLDQGLQFLIQYYNGEERAKGNILERFSAQQFPDLHSELNLSSLELGDSALYFCASSANLAGGRSYNEQFFGPGTRLTVL.

The V call is TRBV29-1, the J call TRBJ2-7, with D perhaps matching TRBD2 (5 bases). This CDR3 is 12 amino acids long. Trimming shortened V by 4 bases and J by 5 bases, and 12 bases separated the two germline ends. Looked up from germline, CDR1 is SQVTM and CDR2 is ANQGSEA. This chain's CDR3 is CSVVEGSDEQYF. As DNA, the CDR3 is TGCAGCGTTGTTGAAGGGAGCGACGAGCAGTACTTC.

CDR3 sequence reads: CASSQARGGETQYF. The CDR3 coding sequence is TGTGCCAGCAGCCAAGCCAGGGGCGGAGAGACCCAGTACTTC. The V call is TRBV14, the J call TRBJ2-5; a weak D match, TRBD1 (6 bases). Germline lookup yields CDR1 SGHDN and CDR2 FVKESK. V gave up 1 base and J gave up 4 bases, with 10 bases separating them. The CDR3 has 14 residues.

The chain joins TRBV5-4 to TRBJ2-7; 8 bases fit TRBD1. The CDR3 runs to 15 residues. Germline loops: CDR1 SGHNT, CDR2 YYREEE (reference sequence). The V segment lost 2 bases and the J segment 6 bases; nucleotides outside the gene matches: 10. The CDR3 spells CASSFRTGKLGEQYF. The DNA for the CDR3 is TGTGCCAGCAGCTTCCGGACAGGGAAGCTTGGCGAGCAGTACTTC.

The chain employs TRBV6-6 and TRBJ2-7; possibly TRBD1 for D (5 bases). This CDR3 is built from 15 residues. Germline V gives CDR1 MNHNY, CDR2 SVGAGI (reference sequence). The V end was cut by 2 bases, the J end by 3 bases, with 14 bases between. CDR3 bases: TGTGCCAGCAGTTACCCTGAGCTGGGGCTCTACGAGCAGTACTTC. Translation: CASSYPELGLYEQYF.

The V and J genes are TRBV6-2 or TRBV6-3 and TRBJ2-5; 7 nucleotides align to TRBD2. Germline CDR1 MNHEY, CDR2 SVGEGT. This CDR3 comprises 15 residues. V was clipped by 2 bases and J by 2 bases; unmatched bases: 5. CDR3 protein: CASSYGPGGQETQYF. For the CDR3, the DNA is TGTGCCAGCAGTTACGGCCCCGGGGGGCAAGAGACCCAGTACTTC.

This clone has just one count. This chain links TRBV11-2 with TRBJ2-7; tentative D call: TRBD2 (5 bases). V gave up 6 bases and J gave up 0 bases, with 15 bases separating them. The CDR3 runs to 15 residues. Germline V lookup: CDR1 SGHAT, CDR2 FQNNGV. CDR3 loop: CASSTYIGISYEQYF. The CDR3 DNA reads TGTGCCAGCAGTACGTACATCGGGATCTCCTACGAGCAGTACTTC.